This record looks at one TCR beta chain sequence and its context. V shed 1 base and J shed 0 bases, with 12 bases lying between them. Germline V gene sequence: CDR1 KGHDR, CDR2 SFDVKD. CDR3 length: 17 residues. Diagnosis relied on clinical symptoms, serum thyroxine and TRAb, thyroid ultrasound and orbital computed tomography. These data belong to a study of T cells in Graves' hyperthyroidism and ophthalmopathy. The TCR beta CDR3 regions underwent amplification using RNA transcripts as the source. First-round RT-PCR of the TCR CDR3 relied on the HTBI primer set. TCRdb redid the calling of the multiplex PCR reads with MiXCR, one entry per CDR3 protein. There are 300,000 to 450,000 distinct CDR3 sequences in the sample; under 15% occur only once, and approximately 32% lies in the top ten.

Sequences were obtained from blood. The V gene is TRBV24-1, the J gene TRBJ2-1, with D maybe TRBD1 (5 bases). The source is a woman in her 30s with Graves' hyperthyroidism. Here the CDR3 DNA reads TGTGCCACCAGTGATTTTCTTGGCGGACACTCCTACAATGAGCAGTTCTTC. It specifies CATSDFLGGHSYNEQFF.